A selection of T cell receptor beta chains follows, all from one sample in a study of response to subunit inactivated influenza vaccine. One entry per CDR3 protein results from TCRdb running MiXCR on the RT-PCR reads. Of some 160,000 distinct CDR3 sequences in the sample, roughly 10% were seen once. The sequencing here drew on non-naive T cells sorted from PBMCs, taken 45 days after vaccination. These receptors originate from a man aged 45-65 years who received an inactivated influenza vaccine. Each CDR3 is given with its conserved first and last residue. D genes are given only for firm matches. Clone size appears in some rows only: once, few, many, or a class for an expanded clone.

length: 15; D: TRBD1; V: TRBV7-8; J: TRBJ1-5; size: many; DNA: TGTGCCAGCAGCTCGTCGGACAGGGGGAATCAGCCCCAGCATTTT; CDR3: CASSSSDRGNQPQHF
length: 16; D: -; V: TRBV11-3; J: TRBJ2-6; size: few; DNA: TGTGCCAGCAGCTTAGGATTGGGGTCCGGGGCCAACGTCCTGACTTTC; CDR3: CASSLGLGSGANVLTF
length: 12; D: -; V: TRBV12-3/TRBV12-4; J: TRBJ1-6; size: few; DNA: TGTGCCAGCAGTTCAACTAATTCACCCCTCCACTTT; CDR3: CASSSTNSPLHF
length: 14; D: -; V: TRBV5-1; J: TRBJ2-2; size: many; DNA: TGCGCCAGCAGCTTGGTTCGGAGTCCCGGGGAGCTGTTTTTT; CDR3: CASSLVRSPGELFF
length: 16; D: TRBD2; V: TRBV3-1; J: TRBJ2-3; size: few; DNA: TGTGCCAGCAGCCCCGTAGCGGGAGGACTGAAAGACCGGCAGTATTTT; CDR3: CASSPVAGGLKDRQYF
length: 15; D: TRBD1; V: TRBV5-1; J: TRBJ1-1; size: few; DNA: TGCGCCAGCAGCTCCGGGACAGATTCGAACACTGAAGCTTTCTTT; CDR3: CASSSGTDSNTEAFF
length: 14; D: TRBD1; V: TRBV5-1; J: TRBJ1-5; size: -; DNA: TGCGCCAGCAGCCAGACAGGGAGAGATCAGCCCCAGCATTTT; CDR3: CASSQTGRDQPQHF
length: 17; D: TRBD2; V: TRBV6-2/TRBV6-3; J: TRBJ2-7; size: -; DNA: TGTGCCAGCAGTTACCCACTAGCGGGGGGCAGCTCCTACGAGCAGTACTTC; CDR3: CASSYPLAGGSSYEQYF
length: 13; D: -; V: TRBV15; J: TRBJ2-7; size: -; DNA: TGTGCCACCAGCAGAGATCAGGGATACGAGCAGTACTTC; CDR3: CATSRDQGYEQYF
length: 15; D: -; V: TRBV5-1; J: TRBJ2-7; size: many; DNA: TGCGCCAGCAGCTTGGGCGGGACCTACTCCTACGAGCAGTACTTC; CDR3: CASSLGGTYSYEQYF
length: 16; D: TRBD1; V: TRBV5-8; J: TRBJ1-5; size: -; DNA: TGTGCCAGCAGCTTAATAGGGGGACAGGGGGCAAGGACCCAGCATTTT; CDR3: CASSLIGGQGARTQHF
length: 11; D: -; V: TRBV28; J: TRBJ1-6; size: few; DNA: TGTGCCAGCAGTCACAGATACCCCCTCCACTTT; CDR3: CASSHRYPLHF
length: 12; D: -; V: TRBV28; J: TRBJ2-1; size: -; DNA: TGTGCCAGCAACAACAGGGAGAATGAGCAGTTCTTC; CDR3: CASNNRENEQFF
length: 11; D: -; V: TRBV20-1; J: TRBJ1-1; size: few; DNA: TGCAGTGCTTTACTCGGAACTGAAGCTTTCTTT; CDR3: CSALLGTEAFF
length: 14; D: -; V: TRBV5-1; J: TRBJ1-5; size: few; DNA: TGCGCCAGCAGCTTGGAAGGGGATAATCAGCCCCAGCATTTT; CDR3: CASSLEGDNQPQHF
length: 10; D: -; V: TRBV19; J: TRBJ2-7; size: few; DNA: TGTGCCTGCGGCTCCTACGAGCAGTACTTC; CDR3: CACGSYEQYF
length: 17; D: TRBD2; V: TRBV20-1; J: TRBJ2-1; size: -; DNA: TGCAGTGCTAGAGGACTAGCGGGACGGAAAATAATCAATGAGCAGTTCTTC; CDR3: CSARGLAGRKIINEQFF
length: 14; D: TRBD1; V: TRBV14; J: TRBJ1-2; size: -; DNA: TGTGCCAGCAGCCTGGGGACAGAGGTACATGGCTACACCTTC; CDR3: CASSLGTEVHGYTF
length: 15; D: -; V: TRBV7-2; J: TRBJ2-1; size: -; DNA: TGTGCCAGCAGCTCCCTATACCTCTTCGGGGATGAGCAGTTCTTC; CDR3: CASSSLYLFGDEQFF
length: 15; D: -; V: TRBV20-1; J: TRBJ2-3; size: many; DNA: TGCAGTGCTAGTCTGTTGGCGGGAAATACAGATACGCAGTATTTT; CDR3: CSASLLAGNTDTQYF
length: 10; D: -; V: TRBV20-1; J: TRBJ2-1; size: -; DNA: TGCAGTGCTATGGACAATGAGCAGTTCTTC; CDR3: CSAMDNEQFF
length: 13; D: -; V: TRBV5-7; J: TRBJ2-5; size: -; DNA: TGTGCCATCAGCCTTGGGCTCCAAGAGACCCAGTACTTC; CDR3: CAISLGLQETQYF
length: 15; D: -; V: TRBV6-1; J: TRBJ2-2; size: -; DNA: TGTGCCAGCAGTGTGGTGTTCTCGGACACCGGGGAGCTGTTTTTT; CDR3: CASSVVFSDTGELFF
length: 15; D: -; V: TRBV6-1; J: TRBJ2-7; size: -; DNA: TGTGCCAGCAGTGACGGGGGCGGAGGGATTCCCGAGCAGTACTTC; CDR3: CASSDGGGGIPEQYF
length: 12; D: TRBD1; V: TRBV29-1; J: TRBJ2-7; size: many; DNA: TGCAGCGTTCGATGGGACAGACACGAGCAGTACTTC; CDR3: CSVRWDRHEQYF
length: 12; D: -; V: TRBV29-1; J: TRBJ2-7; size: few; DNA: TGCAGCGTTGCATTCTTCTCCTACGAGCAGTACTTC; CDR3: CSVAFFSYEQYF
length: 12; D: -; V: TRBV14; J: TRBJ2-3; size: -; DNA: TGTGCCAGCAGCCAAGGGGAGGATACGCAGTATTTT; CDR3: CASSQGEDTQYF
length: 15; D: TRBD1; V: TRBV7-9; J: TRBJ1-2; size: few; DNA: TGTGCCAGCAGTCAGATCGGGGGACAGGGAGGTGGCTACACCTTC; CDR3: CASSQIGGQGGGYTF
length: 16; D: TRBD2; V: TRBV6-1; J: TRBJ2-2; size: many; DNA: TGTGCCAGCAACCCCCAGCTAGCGGGAGCAGGCGGGGAGCTGTTTTTT; CDR3: CASNPQLAGAGGELFF
length: 14; D: TRBD1; V: TRBV6-1; J: TRBJ1-5; size: many; DNA: TGTGCCAGCAGCCGACAGGGGGGAGCCCAGCCCCAGCATTTT; CDR3: CASSRQGGAQPQHF
length: 13; D: -; V: TRBV2; J: TRBJ2-5; size: few; DNA: TGTGCCAGCAGAGCAGGTTACCAAGAGACCCAGTACTTC; CDR3: CASRAGYQETQYF
length: 13; D: -; V: TRBV7-2; J: TRBJ2-7; size: -; DNA: TGTGCCAGCAGCTTAGCAGGGGTTCCCGAGCAGTACTTC; CDR3: CASSLAGVPEQYF
length: 14; D: -; V: TRBV20-1; J: TRBJ2-2; size: -; DNA: TGCAGTGCTAGAGGTGGTGGGAACACCGGGGAGCTGTTTTTT; CDR3: CSARGGGNTGELFF
length: 15; D: -; V: TRBV11-2; J: TRBJ2-7; size: many; DNA: TGTGCCAGCAATCCGGCAGACTATAGCTCCTACGAGCAGTACTTC; CDR3: CASNPADYSSYEQYF
length: 11; D: -; V: TRBV2; J: TRBJ1-1; size: few; DNA: TGTGCCAGCACGTATGTCTCCGAAGCTTTCTTT; CDR3: CASTYVSEAFF
length: 15; D: -; V: TRBV7-9; J: TRBJ1-4; size: many; DNA: TGTGCCAGCAGCTTAGAGTCGGCAACTAATGAAAAACTGTTTTTT; CDR3: CASSLESATNEKLFF
length: 11; D: -; V: TRBV28; J: TRBJ2-7; size: many; DNA: TGTGCCAGCAGTTCTGGATACGAGCAGTACTTC; CDR3: CASSSGYEQYF
length: 14; D: -; V: TRBV2; J: TRBJ2-2; size: few; DNA: TGTGCCAGCACGAGGGCGGAGAACACCGGGGAGCTGTTTTTT; CDR3: CASTRAENTGELFF
length: 11; D: TRBD2; V: TRBV11-2; J: TRBJ2-5; size: many; DNA: TGTGCCAGCGGGGGGGAAGTGACCCAGTACTTC; CDR3: CASGGEVTQYF
length: 16; D: -; V: TRBV4-2; J: TRBJ2-7; size: -; DNA: TGTGCCAGCAGCCAAGATCTAGAACAGAACTCCCACGAGCAGTACTTC; CDR3: CASSQDLEQNSHEQYF
length: 13; D: -; V: TRBV2; J: TRBJ1-1; size: -; DNA: TGTGCCAGCAAAGATTACATGAACACTGAAGCTTTCTTT; CDR3: CASKDYMNTEAFF
length: 14; D: -; V: TRBV7-3; J: TRBJ2-2; size: few; DNA: TGTGCCAGCGCGCGAGAGGGGAACACCGGGGAGCTGTTTTTT; CDR3: CASAREGNTGELFF
length: 14; D: -; V: TRBV28; J: TRBJ2-5; size: few; DNA: TGTGCCAGCAGTCCTGGAGGATTTGGAGAGACCCAGTACTTC; CDR3: CASSPGGFGETQYF
length: 18; D: TRBD2; V: TRBV7-2; J: TRBJ2-1; size: -; DNA: TGTGCCAGCAGCTTAAGGGCTAGCGGGGGGGCCACCTACAATGAGCAGTTCTTC; CDR3: CASSLRASGGATYNEQFF
length: 17; D: TRBD1; V: TRBV24-1; J: TRBJ2-3; size: -; DNA: TGTGCCACCAGTGATCCTGGGGACAGATCTAGCACAGATACGCAGTATTTT; CDR3: CATSDPGDRSSTDTQYF
length: 13; D: TRBD2; V: TRBV12-3/TRBV12-4; J: TRBJ2-5; size: many; DNA: TGTGCCAGCACCGGACTAGAGGGAGAGACCCAGTACTTC; CDR3: CASTGLEGETQYF
length: 15; D: -; V: TRBV7-8; J: TRBJ1-3; size: -; DNA: TGTGCCAGCAGCCCAGTGCGGGCCTCTGGAAACACCATATATTTT; CDR3: CASSPVRASGNTIYF
length: 16; D: TRBD1; V: TRBV5-4; J: TRBJ2-3; size: -; DNA: TGTGCCAGCAGCTTGGGGGGACAGGGGAACACAGATACGCAGTATTTT; CDR3: CASSLGGQGNTDTQYF
length: 15; D: TRBD1; V: TRBV11-2; J: TRBJ2-2; size: -; DNA: TGTGCCAGCAGCTTCACTCGACAGGGGTCCGGGGAGCTGTTTTTT; CDR3: CASSFTRQGSGELFF
length: 15; D: -; V: TRBV7-7; J: TRBJ2-5; size: many; DNA: TGTGCCAGCAGCCGATCCGGGACTCAAAGAGAGACCCAGTACTTC; CDR3: CASSRSGTQRETQYF
length: 17; D: -; V: TRBV9; J: TRBJ2-2; size: few; DNA: TGTGCCAGCAGCGTAGTAGCGCGGACCCTGAACACCGGGGAGCTGTTTTTT; CDR3: CASSVVARTLNTGELFF
length: 17; D: TRBD2; V: TRBV20-1; J: TRBJ2-1; size: many; DNA: TGCAGTGCTAGATCGGGACTAGCGGAGCGGGACTACAATGAGCAGTTCTTC; CDR3: CSARSGLAERDYNEQFF
length: 19; D: -; V: TRBV3-1; J: TRBJ2-5; size: -; DNA: TGTGCCAGCTGTTTAGTGTTAAGGGTTGGCGGGGTCAAGGGAGAGACCCAGTACTTC; CDR3: CASCLVLRVGGVKGETQYF
length: 15; D: TRBD2; V: TRBV27; J: TRBJ2-1; size: few; DNA: TGTGCCAGCAGTCAAACCGGGACTAGCCCCTCTGAGCAGTTCTTC; CDR3: CASSQTGTSPSEQFF